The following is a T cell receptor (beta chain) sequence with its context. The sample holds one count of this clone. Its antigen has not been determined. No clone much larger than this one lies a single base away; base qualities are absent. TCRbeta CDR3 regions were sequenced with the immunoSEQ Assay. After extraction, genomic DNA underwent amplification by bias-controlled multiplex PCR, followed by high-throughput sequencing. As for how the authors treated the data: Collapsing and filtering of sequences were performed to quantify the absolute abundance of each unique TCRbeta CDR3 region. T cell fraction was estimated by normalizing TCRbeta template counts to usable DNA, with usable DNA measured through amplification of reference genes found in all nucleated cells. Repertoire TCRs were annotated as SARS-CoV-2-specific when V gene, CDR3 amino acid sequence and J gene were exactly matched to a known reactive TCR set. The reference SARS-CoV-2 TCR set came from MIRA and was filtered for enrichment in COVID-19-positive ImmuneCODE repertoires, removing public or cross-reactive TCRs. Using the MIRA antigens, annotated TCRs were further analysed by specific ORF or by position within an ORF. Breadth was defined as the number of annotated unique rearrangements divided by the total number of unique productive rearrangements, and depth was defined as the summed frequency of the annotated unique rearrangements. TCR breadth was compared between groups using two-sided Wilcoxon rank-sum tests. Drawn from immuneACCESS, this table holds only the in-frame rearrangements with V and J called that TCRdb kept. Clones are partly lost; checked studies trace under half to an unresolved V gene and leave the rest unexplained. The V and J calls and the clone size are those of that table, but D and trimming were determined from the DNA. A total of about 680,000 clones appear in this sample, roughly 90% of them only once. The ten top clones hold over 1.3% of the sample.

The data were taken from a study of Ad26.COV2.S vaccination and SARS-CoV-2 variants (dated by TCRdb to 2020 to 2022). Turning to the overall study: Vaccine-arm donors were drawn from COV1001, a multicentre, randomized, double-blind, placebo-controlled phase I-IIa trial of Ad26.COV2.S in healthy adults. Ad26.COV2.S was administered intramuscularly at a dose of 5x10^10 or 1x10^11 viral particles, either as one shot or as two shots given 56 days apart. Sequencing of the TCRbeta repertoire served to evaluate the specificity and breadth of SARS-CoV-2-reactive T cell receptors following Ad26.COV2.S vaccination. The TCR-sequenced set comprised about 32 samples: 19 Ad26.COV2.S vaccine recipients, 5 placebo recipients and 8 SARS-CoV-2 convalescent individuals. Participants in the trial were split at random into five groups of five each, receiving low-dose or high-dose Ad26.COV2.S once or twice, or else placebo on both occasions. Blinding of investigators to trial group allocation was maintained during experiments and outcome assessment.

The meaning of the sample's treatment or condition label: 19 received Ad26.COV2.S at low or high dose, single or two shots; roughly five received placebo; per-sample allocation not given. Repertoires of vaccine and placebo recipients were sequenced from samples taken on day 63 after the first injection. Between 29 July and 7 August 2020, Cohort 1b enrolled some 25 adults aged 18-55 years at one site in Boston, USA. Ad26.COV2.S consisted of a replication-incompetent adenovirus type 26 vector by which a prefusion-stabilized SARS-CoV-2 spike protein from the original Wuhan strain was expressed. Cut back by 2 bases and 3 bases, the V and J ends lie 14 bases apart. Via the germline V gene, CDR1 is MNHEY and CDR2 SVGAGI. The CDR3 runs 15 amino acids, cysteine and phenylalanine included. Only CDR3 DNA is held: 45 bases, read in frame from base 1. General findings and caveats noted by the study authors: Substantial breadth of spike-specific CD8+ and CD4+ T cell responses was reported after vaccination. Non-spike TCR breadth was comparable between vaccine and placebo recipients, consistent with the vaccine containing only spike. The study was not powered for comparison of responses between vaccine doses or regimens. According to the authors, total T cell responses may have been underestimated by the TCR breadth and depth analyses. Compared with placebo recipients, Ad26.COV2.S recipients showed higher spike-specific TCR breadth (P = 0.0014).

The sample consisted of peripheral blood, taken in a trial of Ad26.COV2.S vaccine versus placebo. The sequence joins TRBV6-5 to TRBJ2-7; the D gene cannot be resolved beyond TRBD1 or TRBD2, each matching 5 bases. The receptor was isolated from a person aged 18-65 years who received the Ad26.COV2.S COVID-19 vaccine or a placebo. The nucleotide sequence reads TGTGCCAGCAGTTACCATGGGACCCATCTCTACGAGCAGTACTTC. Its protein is CASSYHGTHLYEQYF.